The entry below gives a single TCR beta chain sequence along with its context. Original processing notes: Reference gene primer amplification gave nucleated cell count estimates. TCRdb's copy holds only in-frame clones and misses some; the assay was immunoSEQ multiplex PCR. The V and J calls and clone size come from that table; D and trimming were worked out from the DNA. The sample yields around 100,000 clones, about 91% seen once. The germline gives CDR1 MNHNS, CDR2 SASEGT. After removal of 3 bases from V and 1 base from J, the junction contained 2 bases not matched to a gene. This CDR3 comprises 15 residues. The entry originates in a study of blood T cell repertoires in COVID-19. As for the study in general: Samples taken during acute and convalescent COVID-19 were collected in the United States, Italy and Spain. T cells, B-cell-depleted T cells, or PBMCs provided the cDNA or gDNA that served as material.

Sequences were obtained from peripheral blood. The clonotype comes from a human donor in a cohort sampled during active COVID-19. The chain joins TRBV6-1 to TRBJ1-1, with 10 bases identical to TRBD1. The DNA for the CDR3 is TGTGCCAGCAGTGATAGGGACAGGGGGAACACTGAAGCTTTCTTT. Translated: CASSDRDRGNTEAFF.